The rows below give T cell receptor beta chains drawn from one sample of a study of early T cells in non-severe SARS-CoV-2 infection. A single record per CDR3 protein comes from TCRdb applying MiXCR to the 5' RACE reads. The data hold about 100,000 distinct CDR3 sequences, with about 12% observed a single time. Sequencing input: whole blood. Every receptor here comes from an adult who was a healthcare worker with PCR-confirmed SARS-CoV-2 infection or an uninfected control (not recorded which). CDR3s include the opening cysteine and the closing phenylalanine or tryptophan. A D gene is named only where the DNA matches it firmly. Rows may omit the clone size; those that give it use once, few, many or a size class.

j_call clone_size d_call v_call cdr3_aa cdr3_nt
TRBJ2-3 many NA TRBV20-1 CSAATMVF TGCAGTGCCGCGACCATGGTATTT
TRBJ2-2 NA NA TRBV19 CASSIAVLLPGELFF TGTGCCAGTAGTATAGCGGTTCTTCTACCCGGGGAGCTGTTTTTT
TRBJ2-1 NA TRBD1 TRBV5-4 CASSLSQGENNEQFF TGTGCCAGCAGCTTGTCACAGGGGGAAAACAATGAGCAGTTCTTC
TRBJ2-5 many NA TRBV11-1 CASSYNGGLETQYF TGTGCCAGCAGCTATAACGGGGGCCTTGAGACCCAGTACTTC
TRBJ2-2 NA TRBD1 TRBV6-6 CASSRDRVGELFF TGTGCCAGCAGCCGTGACAGGGTAGGGGAGCTGTTTTTT
TRBJ1-5 few NA TRBV20-1 CSAYGNREGFQPQHF TGCAGTGCTTACGGGAACAGGGAAGGCTTCCAGCCCCAGCATTTT
TRBJ2-3 many NA TRBV20-1 CSARPPWGTDTQYF TGCAGTGCTAGACCCCCGTGGGGCACAGATACGCAGTATTTT
TRBJ2-3 NA NA TRBV20-1 CSATLTTTDTQYF TGCAGTGCTACTCTCACTACCACAGATACGCAGTATTTT
TRBJ2-2 NA NA TRBV20-1 CSARRRSTGGHTGELFF TGCAGTGCTAGGCGGCGGTCGACGGGGGGCCACACCGGGGAGCTGTTTTTT
TRBJ2-1 many TRBD1 TRBV5-6 CASSMDRVGRQFF TGTGCCAGCAGCATGGACAGGGTTGGTCGGCAGTTCTTC
TRBJ1-1 few TRBD1 TRBV5-1 CASSLEVGQGTEAFF TGCGCCAGCAGCTTGGAGGTTGGACAGGGGACTGAAGCTTTCTTT
TRBJ1-6 NA NA TRBV7-2 CASSGLSRFSPLHF TGTGCCAGCAGCGGTTTATCCCGCTTTTCACCCCTCCACTTT
TRBJ2-4 many NA TRBV2 CASQRALPTKNIQYF TGTGCCAGCCAGAGAGCCTTACCCACCAAAAACATTCAGTACTTC
TRBJ2-7 few NA TRBV11-2 CASSLVYAGEQYF TGTGCCAGCAGCTTAGTTTATGCGGGAGAGCAGTACTTC
TRBJ1-2 many NA TRBV7-9 CASSLAGRNYGYTF TGTGCCAGCAGCTTAGCGGGCAGGAACTATGGCTACACCTTC